Below, 25 T cell receptor beta chains from the same sample are listed, as sequenced in a study of shared clonotypes between healthy human individuals (dated by TCRdb to 2020 to 2022). The method was the immunoSEQ multiplex PCR assay. TCRdb took over this immuneACCESS table, retaining in-frame rearrangements with V and J assigned. Such tables are incomplete; in checked studies, under half of the missing clones stem from an unresolved V gene, and the remainder is unexplained. The sample yields 730,000 or so clones; around 72% were counted once. Less than 2% of the sample belongs to the ten largest clones. Sequences were obtained from memory CD4+ T cells sorted from blood. The meaning of the sample's cell subset or site label: CD45RA-negative fraction. The source of these receptors is a woman in her thirties in good health.

This clone appeared a few times. The chain carries TRBV6-1 and TRBJ1-5; D perhaps matches TRBD1 (5 bases). The CDR3 runs to 16 residues. Trimming left V 4 bases short and J 3 bases short, with 16 bases between. Germline CDR1 MNHNS, CDR2 SASEGT. DNA for the CDR3: TGTGCCAGCAGTGCCCTCGGGGCGGGGGACAATCAGCCCCAGCATTTT. Translated, it gives CASSALGAGDNQPQHF.

The J gene is TRBJ1-5, the V gene TRBV7-8; possible D gene TRBD1, 6 bases. The CDR3 extends over 16 amino acids. Germline V lookup: CDR1 SGHVS, CDR2 FQNEAQ. V was cut by 5 bases and J by 6 bases, with 20 bases left in between. The CDR3 region has the DNA TGTGCCAGCAGCCGAGGTTATCGAGGGGGTGGTCAGCCCCAGCATTTT. This translates into CASSRGYRGGGQPQHF.

The chain employs TRBV28 and TRBJ1-1; D unresolved. CDR3 length: 14 residues. Germline CDR1 is MDHEN and CDR2 is SYDVKM. Trimming stripped 3 bases from V and 3 bases from J, with 11 bases between. The CDR3 loop is CASSFSFQDTEAFF. In DNA, the CDR3 is TGTGCCAGCAGTTTTTCCTTTCAGGACACTGAAGCTTTCTTT.

The chain couples TRBV10-2 to TRBJ2-7; the match to TRBD2 covers 11 bases. Trimming cost V 7 bases and J 7 bases; bases outside gene matches: 6. CDR1 WSHSY and CDR2 SAAADI come from the germline V gene. This CDR3 contains 13 residues. CDR3 bases: TGCGCCAGCACACTAGCGGGAGCCCGGGAGCAGTACTTC. Translated, it gives CASTLAGAREQYF.

The chain uses TRBV28 and TRBJ2-1; 8 nucleotides align to TRBD2. The V segment lost 2 bases and the J segment 6 bases; nucleotides outside the gene matches: 3. Germline V gene lookup returns CDR1 MDHEN and CDR2 SYDVKM. The CDR3 spans 14 residues. Here the CDR3 reads CASSLVSGTNEQFF. The CDR3 nucleotides read TGTGCCAGCAGTTTAGTTAGCGGGACCAATGAGCAGTTCTTC.

At least ten counts were recorded for this clone. This chain joins TRBV6-1 and TRBJ1-2; no clear D. The germline V gene has CDR1 MNHNS and CDR2 SASEGT. The CDR3 consists of 13 residues. V gave up 2 bases and J gave up 5 bases, with 9 bases separating them. In DNA form, the CDR3 reads TGTGCCAGCAGTGAATCATATGATTATGGCTACACCTTC. Translated: CASSESYDYGYTF.

V gene TRBV18 combines with J gene TRBJ1-1; no clear D gene. V dropped 4 bases and J dropped 2 bases, with 8 bases sitting between them. Germline V gives CDR1 KGHSH, CDR2 LQKENI. There are 13 residues in the CDR3. This CDR3 reads CASSQSHNTEAFF. For the CDR3, the DNA is TGTGCCAGCTCACAATCTCACAACACTGAAGCTTTCTTT.

V is TRBV18 and J is TRBJ1-5; D is undetermined. V lost 3 bases and J lost 1, with 10 bases in between. Germline V lookup: CDR1 KGHSH, CDR2 LQKENI. The CDR3 length is 15 residues. The CDR3 spells CASSPGDLSNQPQHF. The CDR3, as DNA: TGTGCCAGCTCACCTGGAGACCTGAGCAATCAGCCCCAGCATTTT.

A few counts support this clone. The gene calls are TRBV27 and TRBJ1-5; a weak D match, TRBD1 (6 bases). CDR1 and CDR2 from the germline V gene are MNHEY and SMNVEV (reference sequence). Trimming pared 4 bases from V and 3 bases from J, leaving 13 bases between. This CDR3 is built from 15 residues. CDR3 coding DNA: TGTGCCAGCAGTTCCCCCCGACAGGACAATCAGCCCCAGCATTTT. Protein sequence: CASSSPRQDNQPQHF.

This clone was observed many times. The chain recombines TRBV11-2 with TRBJ2-7; TRBD2 might be the D (5 bases). The CDR3 sequence is 16 residues long. The V end lost 0 bases, the J end lost 2 bases, and 14 bases lay between the germline ends. The germline gives CDR1 SGHAT, CDR2 FQNNGV. The CDR3 DNA reads as TGTGCCAGCAGCTTAGATCCGTTAGCGCCTACCTACGAGCAGTACTTC. This sequence encodes CASSLDPLAPTYEQYF.

The chain uses TRBV28 and TRBJ2-3, with a possible D match to TRBD1 (5 bases). V lost 7 bases and J 2 bases, leaving 10 bases between the germline ends. The CDR3 spans 13 residues. Germline CDR1 reads MDHEN; CDR2 reads SYDVKM. The CDR3 sequence is CASIGQITDTQYF. The CDR3, as DNA: TGTGCCAGCATAGGACAAATCACAGATACGCAGTATTTT.

V gene TRBV5-1 combines with J gene TRBJ1-1; tentative D call: TRBD1 (5 bases). V was clipped by 4 bases and J by 5 bases, with 15 bases between them. Germline V gene data show CDR1 as SGHRS and CDR2 as YFSETQ. The CDR3 is 14 amino acids. In nucleotides, the CDR3 is TGCGCCAGCAGCCAGGGCGTTCGAGGGACTGAAGCTTTCTTT. Protein product: CASSQGVRGTEAFF.

In regard to this clone: The sample carries other DNA sequences with the same CDR3. The chain uses TRBV20-1 and TRBJ1-5; D ambiguous. Between the trimmed V and J ends, which lost 1 base and 7 bases, there was a span of 5 bases. CDR1 is DFQATT, CDR2 SNEGSKA, per germline (reference sequence). The CDR3 runs 11 residues. The CDR3: CSARGGQPQHF. In nucleotides, the CDR3 is TGCAGTGCTAGAGGAGGCCAGCCCCAGCATTTT.

The CDR3 spells CASSYSGQPQHF. CDR3 DNA sequence: TGTGCCAGCAGTTACTCGGGTCAGCCCCAGCATTTT. The chain uses TRBV6-5 and TRBJ1-5; no definite D call. The CDR3 is made up of 12 amino acids. Germline V gene sequence: CDR1 MNHEY, CDR2 SVGAGI. V dropped 0 bases and J dropped 6 bases, with 3 bases sitting between them.

This chain uses TRBV4-1 with TRBJ2-7; 9 bases align to TRBD2. Unmatched junction bases numbered 8, after V lost 3 bases and J lost 5 bases. CDR1 and CDR2 (germline): MGHRA, YSYEKL. This CDR3 contains 15 residues. The CDR3: CASSHQAGGPNEQYF. DNA for the CDR3: TGCGCCAGCAGCCACCAGGCGGGAGGGCCAAACGAGCAGTACTTC.

The chain links TRBV10-2 to TRBJ2-5; tentatively, D is TRBD1 or TRBD2 (7 bases each). CDR1 WSHSY and CDR2 SAAADI come from the germline V gene. V was trimmed by 3 bases and J by 4 bases, leaving 18 bases between them. The CDR3 length is 16 residues. The CDR3 bases are TGCGCCAGCAGTGAATTTCGAGGGGGCGGGAGAGAGACCCAGTACTTC. It codes for CASSEFRGGGRETQYF.

This clone was seen repeatedly, ten times or more. The chain joins TRBV7-2 to TRBJ2-3; weak D call: TRBD2 (6 bases). V was shortened by 7 bases and J by 0 bases, with 8 bases between the two germline ends. Germline CDR1 is SGHTA and CDR2 is FQGNSA. The CDR3 consists of 13 residues. In DNA form, the CDR3 reads TGTGCCAGCACTAGCGTTAGCACAGATACGCAGTATTTT. It yields the protein CASTSVSTDTQYF.

This CDR3 is CASSAYSGTGGNEQYF. The CDR3 bases are TGTGCCAGCAGTGCCTATTCCGGGACAGGGGGCAACGAGCAGTACTTC. V and J are TRBV25-1 and TRBJ2-5; 12 nucleotides align to TRBD1. TRBJ2-7 matches the DNA end more closely, so the J call is doubtful. The CDR3 contains 16 residues. CDR1 MGHDK and CDR2 SYGVNS come from the germline V gene.

The genes are TRBV6-5 and TRBJ2-2, with D hard to call. The CDR3 totals 12 residues. The V gene's germline CDR1 is MNHEY and CDR2 SVGAGI. Trimming left V 2 bases short and J 12 bases short, with 10 bases between. CDR3 in DNA: TGTGCCAGCAGTTACGTCCCGGGCAAGCTGTTTTTT. Encoded protein: CASSYVPGKLFF.

V and J are TRBV7-9 and TRBJ1-2, with 7 bases fitting TRBD1. The junction had 7 bases not matched to a gene; V was cut back by 5 bases and J by 7 bases. The CDR3 is made up of 13 amino acids. Germline CDR1 and CDR2: SEHNR and FQNEAQ (reference sequence). CDR3 sequence reads: CASSLQTGSGYTF. DNA for the CDR3: TGTGCCAGCAGCCTTCAGACAGGGTCTGGCTACACCTTC.

In the case of this clone: This specimen includes other DNA sequences encoding the same CDR3. The gene calls are TRBV5-1 and TRBJ2-1; D is uncertain. The CDR3 runs 11 residues. V was shortened by 4 bases and J by 5 bases, with 4 bases between the two germline ends. The germline gives CDR1 SGHRS, CDR2 YFSETQ. The CDR3 region is CASSLHNEQFF. CDR3 DNA sequence: TGCGCCAGCAGCCTTCACAATGAGCAGTTCTTC.

J is TRBJ2-2 and V is TRBV5-1; 7 bases align to TRBD2. V lost 0 bases, J lost 4 bases, and 3 bases stayed unmatched. From germline, CDR1 is SGHRS and CDR2 YFSETQ. This CDR3 region has 15 residues. CDR3 nucleotide sequence: TGCGCCAGCAGCTTGGTGGCTAGCGGCACCGGGGAGCTGTTTTTT. This gives the protein CASSLVASGTGELFF.

This clone appeared a single time. This chain connects TRBV11-2 to TRBJ2-5; 8 nucleotides line up with TRBD1. The germline V gene encodes CDR1 SGHAT and CDR2 FQNNGV. This CDR3 has 14 amino acids. J lost 2 bases, V lost 5 bases, and 4 bases had no gene match. In nucleotides, the CDR3 is TGTGCCAGCAGCCCAGGACAGGGACAAGAGACCCAGTACTTC. Protein product: CASSPGQGQETQYF. Looking up the rest from reference TRBV11-2 and TRBJ2-5 gives the full variable domain: EAGVAQSPRYKIIEKRQSVAFWCNPISGHATLYWYQQILGQGPKLLIQFQNNGVVDDSQLPKDRFSAERLKGVDSTLKIQPAKLEDSAVYLCASSPGQGQETQYFGPGTRLLVL.

V usage is TRBV27 and J usage is TRBJ2-1; 12 bases map to TRBD2. V lost 4 bases and J lost 6; bases outside the gene matches: 4. The CDR3 covers 15 residues. Germline loops: CDR1 MNHEY, CDR2 SMNVEV (reference sequence). The DNA for the CDR3 is TGTGCCAGCAGTTACCTAGCGGGAGGGGGCAATGAGCAGTTCTTC. Its protein product is CASSYLAGGGNEQFF.

V and J are TRBV27 and TRBJ2-6, with D possibly TRBD1 on 6 matching bases. This CDR3 is 18 amino acids long. In germline, CDR1 is MNHEY, CDR2 SMNVEV (reference sequence). V lost 3 bases to trimming and J lost 0 bases, with 15 bases between them. CDR3 sequence: CASSLSGHRSSGANVLTF. The CDR3 bases are TGTGCCAGCAGTTTGTCGGGACACAGAAGCTCTGGGGCCAACGTCCTGACTTTC.